The next 23 T cell receptor beta chains were all read from a single sample in a study of T cells after posttransplantation cyclophosphamide. Some clones are missing from TCRdb's copy, which holds only in-frame ones; the method was immunoSEQ multiplex PCR. The data show tens of thousands of clones, with around 91% seen just once and 3% to 3.5% held by the top ten. The sequencing input was PBMCs. The receptor source for this set is a woman between 50 and 59 years old in good health and a related stem cell transplant donor.

V gene TRBV7-8 combines with J gene TRBJ2-1; D is possibly TRBD1 (5 bases). Between the trimmed V and J ends, which lost 5 bases and 8 bases, there was a span of 13 bases. This CDR3 region has 13 residues. The V gene's germline CDR1 is SGHVS and CDR2 FQNEAQ. Here the CDR3 DNA reads TGTGCCAGCAGCCCACCCCGCAGGGATGAGCAGTTCTTC. Translation: CASSPPRRDEQFF.

J is TRBJ2-2 and V is TRBV11-1; 7 bases are shared with TRBD1. Germline CDR1 SGHAT, CDR2 FQDESV (reference sequence). The CDR3 is 16 amino acids. The junction had 9 bases not matched to a gene; V was cut back by 4 bases and J by 4 bases. The CDR3 nucleotides are TGTGCCAGCAGCTCTCCCGACAGGGCGGTCACCGGGGAGCTGTTTTTT. This sequence encodes CASSSPDRAVTGELFF.

The chain links TRBV10-1 to TRBJ2-3; D is unclear. This CDR3 spans 13 amino acids. Looked up from germline, CDR1 is WNHNN and CDR2 is SYGVQD (reference sequence). The V end lost 0 bases, the J end lost 2 bases, and 3 bases lay between the germline ends. The CDR3 bases are TGCGCCAGCAGTGAGTCTCTCACAGATACGCAGTATTTT. Translated: CASSESLTDTQYF.

The J gene is TRBJ2-3, the V gene TRBV10-1; D might be TRBD1 (6 bases). The CDR3 consists of 14 residues. V was shortened by 0 bases and J by 7 bases, with 11 bases between the two germline ends. CDR1 is WNHNN and CDR2 is SYGVQD in the germline V gene (reference sequence). The CDR3 DNA follows: TGCGCCAGCAGTGAGTCGACAGGCTGGAATACGCAGTATTTT. Encoded protein: CASSESTGWNTQYF.

The rearrangement uses TRBV7-9 and TRBJ1-5, with D possibly being TRBD1 (5 bases). The CDR3 length is 17 residues. V was trimmed by 5 bases and J by 0 bases, leaving 17 bases between them. Germline CDR1 SEHNR, CDR2 FQNEAQ (reference sequence). This CDR3 reads CASSLVWGDDSNQPQHF. The CDR3 DNA reads TGTGCCAGCAGCCTGGTCTGGGGGGATGATAGCAATCAGCCCCAGCATTTT. Looking up the rest from reference TRBV7-9 and TRBJ1-5 gives the full variable domain: DTGVSQNPRHKITKRGQNVTFRCDPISEHNRLYWYRQTLGQGPEFLTYFQNEAQLEKSRLLSDRFSAERPKGSFSTLEIQRTEQGDSAMYLCASSLVWGDDSNQPQHFGDGTRLSIL.

The chain combines TRBV5-1 with TRBJ2-7; 7 nucleotides align to TRBD1. Germline V gene lookup returns CDR1 SGHRS and CDR2 YFSETQ. The CDR3 totals 14 residues. The V and J ends lost 4 bases and 3 bases, in that order; junction bases with no gene match: 7. The CDR3: CASSTDRDLYEQYF. The CDR3 bases are TGCGCCAGCAGCACCGACAGGGATCTCTACGAGCAGTACTTC.

The chain carries TRBV6-5 and TRBJ1-2, with D maybe TRBD1 (5 bases). V was cut by 5 bases and J by 2 bases, with 12 bases left in between. The germline CDR1 and CDR2 sequences are MNHEY and SVGAGI. The CDR3 length is 14 residues. DNA of the CDR3: TGTGCCAGCAGTCGCGGGGGGGAGAACTATGGCTACACCTTC. Translated: CASSRGGENYGYTF.

This clone was picked up one time. The chain recombines TRBV18 with TRBJ2-7, with 7 bases fitting TRBD2. V lost 3 bases and J lost 2; bases outside the gene matches: 7. Germline CDR1 is KGHSH and CDR2 is LQKENI. The CDR3 is 15 residues long. In DNA, the CDR3 is TGTGCCAGCTCACCGGGGCGGGAGTCTGCCTACGAGCAGTACTTC. Protein sequence: CASSPGRESAYEQYF. Full variable domain (missing parts from reference TRBV18 and TRBJ2-7): NAGVMQNPRHLVRRRGQEARLRCSPMKGHSHVYWYRQLPEEGLKFMVYLQKENIIDESGMPKERFSAEFPKEGPSILRIQQVVRGDSAAYFCASSPGRESAYEQYFGPGTRLTVT.

The chain has TRBV29-1 and TRBJ2-2; the D gene is possibly TRBD2 (6 bases). This CDR3 region has 12 residues. Germline loops: CDR1 SQVTM, CDR2 ANQGSEA. V dropped 8 bases and J dropped 10 bases, with 17 bases sitting between them. CDR3 bases: TGCAGCCCCTCTTTTCGGAGGGAGGAGCTGTTTTTT. It codes for CSPSFRREELFF.

V and J are TRBV2 and TRBJ1-1; a possible D gene is TRBD1 (5 bases). Trimming took off 9 bases at V and 1 base at J, with 18 bases between the two ends. The germline CDR1 and CDR2 sequences are SNHLY and FYNNEI. This CDR3 contains 15 residues. The CDR3 DNA follows: TGTGCCAGTACCACCTCTGGGCAGGGGAACACTGAAGCTTTCTTT. Protein sequence: CASTTSGQGNTEAFF.

The chain combines TRBV14 with TRBJ2-5; 8 bases are shared with TRBD2. CDR1 and CDR2 (germline): SGHDN, FVKESK. The CDR3 consists of 16 residues. Germline trimming cut 1 base from V and 7 bases from J; bases unmatched to any gene: 11. The CDR3 loop reads CASSQAHGLASGTQYF. The CDR3 DNA reads as TGTGCCAGCAGCCAAGCCCACGGACTAGCCTCAGGGACCCAGTACTTC.

This clone was counted once. V is TRBV7-2 and J is TRBJ2-7; 8 nucleotides match TRBD2. The CDR3 is 15 amino acids. Germline CDR1 is SGHTA and CDR2 is FQGNSA. V gave up 2 bases and J gave up 6 bases; unmatched junction bases: 9. Here the CDR3 reads CASSLRSGRDSEQYF. Here the CDR3 DNA reads TGTGCCAGCAGCTTACGCAGCGGGAGAGATTCCGAGCAGTACTTC.

This clone was seen a single time. The chain is built from TRBV6-1 and TRBJ2-7; TRBD2 might be the D (6 bases). Trimming left V 6 bases short and J 5 bases short, with 14 bases between. Looked up from germline, CDR1 is MNHNS and CDR2 is SASEGT. The CDR3 contains 13 residues. As DNA, the CDR3 is TGTGCCAGCAGACCCCCCGGGGGACACGAGCAGTACTTC. As protein: CASRPPGGHEQYF.

The chain links TRBV9 to TRBJ2-3, with D possibly being TRBD1 (5 bases). V was shortened by 1 base and J by 0 bases, with 12 bases between the two germline ends. The CDR3 has 16 residues. CDR1 and CDR2 (germline): SGDLS, YYNGEE. CDR3 loop: CASSVFDSTSTDTQYF. DNA for the CDR3: TGTGCCAGCAGCGTATTCGACAGCACTAGCACAGATACGCAGTATTTT.

The CDR3 region has the DNA TGTGCCAGCAGCCGGGAGGGGGGCGAAGCTTTCTTT. This sequence encodes CASSREGGEAFF. The chain uses TRBV7-8 and TRBJ1-1; possibly TRBD1 for D (6 bases). Per germline, CDR1 SGHVS and CDR2 FQNEAQ. The V end lost 5 bases, the J end lost 8 bases, and 12 bases lay between the germline ends. This CDR3 contains 12 residues.

The chain is built from TRBV2 and TRBJ2-3, with D hard to call. V was shortened by 0 bases and J by 0 bases, with 4 bases between the two germline ends. The CDR3 consists of 14 residues. Germline V gene data show CDR1 as SNHLY and CDR2 as FYNNEI. Written as DNA, the CDR3 is TGTGCCAGCAGTGAAGCCTTTAGCACAGATACGCAGTATTTT. This sequence encodes CASSEAFSTDTQYF. Variable domain in full (rest from reference TRBV2 and TRBJ2-3): EPEVTQTPSHQVTQMGQEVILRCVPISNHLYFYWYRQILGQKVEFLVSFYNNEISEKSEIFDDQFSVERPDGSNFTLKIRSTKLEDSAMYFCASSEAFSTDTQYFGPGTRLTVL.

The table lists this clone with a count of one. The chain recombines TRBV10-2 with TRBJ2-7, with TRBD2 matching over 10 bases. V gave up 5 bases and J gave up 6 bases; unmatched junction bases: 13. The CDR3 runs to 16 residues. Germline V gene lookup returns CDR1 WSHSY and CDR2 SAAADI. CDR3 protein: CASSITGTSDFLEQYF. In nucleotides, the CDR3 is TGCGCCAGCAGTATAACCGGGACTAGCGATTTTCTCGAGCAGTACTTC.

The CDR3 sequence: CASSQVWDIDQPQHF. The DNA of the CDR3 is TGTGCCAGCAGCCAAGTATGGGACATAGATCAGCCCCAGCATTTT. The chain carries TRBV4-2 and TRBJ1-5; maybe TRBD1 (6 bases). Per the germline V gene, CDR1 is LGHNA and CDR2 is YNFKEQ. The CDR3 is 15 residues long. The ends were cut back, 1 base at V and 5 bases at J, with 12 bases in the middle.

V is TRBV5-6 and J is TRBJ2-7, with TRBD2 identical over 7 bases. Trimming at V came to 4 bases and at J to 3 bases, leaving 19 bases not matched to a gene. This CDR3 is built from 18 residues. The germline V gene has CDR1 SGHDT and CDR2 YYEEEE. The CDR3 DNA reads TGTGCCAGCAGCCGTTCTCCGGGCCTTTCTGGCGGGAGCTACGAGCAGTACTTC. Its protein product is CASSRSPGLSGGSYEQYF.

The rearrangement links TRBV6-5 to TRBJ1-2; possible D gene TRBD1, 5 bases. CDR3 length: 14 residues. Trimming took 6 bases from V and 4 from J, leaving 15 bases between them. CDR1 is MNHEY, CDR2 SVGAGI, per germline. The CDR3 DNA reads TGTGCCAGCAGCAAACTACAGGTGGCCTATGGCTACACCTTC. Translated: CASSKLQVAYGYTF.

Only a few counts were recorded for this clone. V and J are TRBV11-2 and TRBJ1-1; D gene ambiguous. Germline assignment: CDR1 SGHAT and CDR2 FQNNGV. With 5 bases removed from V and 0 bases from J, the gap between germline ends came to 19 bases. This CDR3 is 17 amino acids long. The CDR3 sequence is CASSLPQSASVNTEAFF. As DNA, the CDR3 is TGTGCCAGCAGCCTCCCTCAGTCCGCCTCAGTGAACACTGAAGCTTTCTTT.

The rearrangement uses TRBV7-2 and TRBJ1-2; D might be TRBD1 (6 bases). The CDR3 has 13 residues. CDR1 is SGHTA and CDR2 is FQGNSA in the germline V gene. V was clipped by 3 bases and J by 3 bases, with 8 bases between them. CDR3 region: CASSLQGYYGYTF. For the CDR3, the DNA is TGTGCCAGCAGCTTGCAGGGGTACTATGGCTACACCTTC.

The chain uses TRBV7-2 and TRBJ1-5, with 9 bases matching TRBD1. The CDR3 length is 16 residues. Germline V gene sequence: CDR1 SGHTA, CDR2 FQGNSA. The J segment lost 4 bases and the V segment lost 0 bases, leaving 4 bases of the junction unmatched. CDR3 nucleotide sequence: TGTGCCAGCAGCTTAGCGTCGGGACAGGGAAATCAGCCCCAGCATTTT. Amino acid sequence: CASSLASGQGNQPQHF.